This T cell receptor (beta chain) was identified during a study of CD8+ T cells in alopecia areata. The overall study: Tofacitinib treatment spanned 6 to 18 months, with 6 months off drug afterward. The study, taken as a whole, reports: Normal scalp had lower clonality than lesional scalp, with alopecia totalis/universalis lesions showing this most strongly.

Reverse transcription of extracted RNA yielded cDNA, which provided the sequencing template. Repertoires were generated with immunoSEQ multiplex PCR, while TCRdb's copy carries only in-frame clones and drops some. This sample has roughly 250,000 clones; under 80% occur once, and the top ten carry 1.2%. Looked up from germline, CDR1 is SQVTM and CDR2 is ANQGSEA. V lost 4 bases, J lost 9 bases, and 3 bases stayed unmatched. The CDR3 extends over 12 amino acids. About this clone itself: The antigen remains unidentified.

This chain links TRBV29-1 with TRBJ2-1; 10 positions agree with TRBD1. Sequencing was performed on CD4+ T cells sorted from blood, taken at week 0. The source of this sequence is a human donor with alopecia areata. The CDR3 protein is CSVGQGAGEQFF. CDR3 nucleotides: TGCAGCGTTGGACAGGGGGCCGGTGAGCAGTTCTTC.